The present TCR beta chain was sequenced within a study of CD8+CD57+ T cells in acquired aplastic anemia. For the study at large: Sorted cells (CD4+ and CD8+) yielded DNA amounts that averaged 3.2 ug.

It was genomic DNA that served as the template for profiling TCR beta VDJ and CDR3. TCRdb reprocessed the reads via MiXCR and lists one record per CDR3 protein. The repertoire includes about 190,000 distinct CDR3 sequences, around three fifths of them detected once, and 35% to 55% sits in the top ten. In regard to this clonotype: Its antigen is not known. The junction departs from the called germline gene at one end, perhaps through a read error.

The CDR3 contains 12 residues. CDR1 is DFQATT, CDR2 SNEGSKA, per germline (reference sequence). Study-level points and caveats: The CD8+ Simpson's diversity of patients and controls was not significantly different. Patients and controls shared just under 30 CD8+ CDR3 sequences.

The J gene is TRBJ2-7, the V gene TRBV20-1, with D unresolved. Sample: sorted CD4+, CD8+, or CD8+CD57+ T cells (not recorded which) from PBMCs. This sequence originates from a human donor with severe aplastic anemia or a healthy control (not recorded which). The chain's CDR3 is CSASSPPYDQYF. DNA for the CDR3: TGCAGTGCTAGTAGTCCTCCATACGACCAGTACTTC.